The T cell receptor beta chain described here comes from a study of CD8 T cells in ankylosing spondylitis. TCRdb re-analysed the 5' RACE reads in MiXCR, keeping a single row per CDR3 protein. The sample carries about 200,000 distinct CDR3 sequences, roughly 13% recorded once. There are a few counts of this clonotype. As yet, its antigen is unknown. General observations from the study: A number of the motif variants had already been described in reactive arthritis synovial fluid and blood.

V was pared by 5 bases and J by 1 base, with 12 bases between. The CDR3 covers 15 residues. The germline gives CDR1 SNHLY, CDR2 FYNNEI. V and J are TRBV2 and TRBJ2-1; D possibly corresponds to TRBD1 (6 bases). The TCR comes from a male donor with ankylosing spondylitis or in good health (not recorded which). Material: blood, either unsorted or a sorted T cell fraction (not recorded which). This CDR3 reads CASSFGGGSYNEQFF. The CDR3 DNA reads as TGTGCCAGCAGTTTTGGGGGCGGTTCCTACAATGAGCAGTTCTTC. Supplemented by reference TRBV2 and TRBJ2-1, the full variable domain reads EPEVTQTPSHQVTQMGQEVILRCVPISNHLYFYWYRQILGQKVEFLVSFYNNEISEKSEIFDDQFSVERPDGSNFTLKIRSTKLEDSAMYFCASSFGGGSYNEQFFGPGTRLTVL.